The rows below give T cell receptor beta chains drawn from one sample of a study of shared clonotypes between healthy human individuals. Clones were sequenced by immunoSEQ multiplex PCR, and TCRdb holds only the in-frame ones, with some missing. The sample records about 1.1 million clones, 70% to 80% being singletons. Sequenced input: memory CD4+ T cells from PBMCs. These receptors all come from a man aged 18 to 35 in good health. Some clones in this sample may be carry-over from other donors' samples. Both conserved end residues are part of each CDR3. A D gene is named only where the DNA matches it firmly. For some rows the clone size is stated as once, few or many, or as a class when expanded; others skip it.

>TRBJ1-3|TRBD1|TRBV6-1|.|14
CAGQGSSTGNTIYF
TGTGCCGGACAGGGTTCTTCGACGGGAAACACCATATATTTT
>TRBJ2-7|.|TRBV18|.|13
CASSPDPNYEQYF
TGTGCCAGCTCACCGGACCCTAACTACGAGCAGTACTTC
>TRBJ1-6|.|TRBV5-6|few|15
CASSLRQLRSSPLHF
TGTGCCAGCAGCCTCCGACAGCTCCGCAGTTCACCCCTCCACTTT
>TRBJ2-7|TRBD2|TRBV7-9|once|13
CASRTLAGAEQYF
TGTGCCAGCAGAACACTAGCGGGAGCCGAGCAGTACTTC
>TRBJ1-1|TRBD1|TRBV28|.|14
CASKAGGGNTEAFF
TGTGCCAGCAAAGCAGGGGGTGGTAACACTGAAGCTTTCTTT
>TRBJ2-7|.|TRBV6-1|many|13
CASSEAGFYEQYF
TGTGCCAGCAGTGAGGCAGGGTTCTACGAGCAGTACTTC
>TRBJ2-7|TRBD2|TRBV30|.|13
CAWTAGRVGEQYF
TGTGCCTGGACAGCGGGAAGGGTGGGAGAGCAGTACTTC
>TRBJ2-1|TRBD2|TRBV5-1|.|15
CASSDPSGAYNEQFF
TGCGCCAGCAGCGATCCAAGCGGGGCTTACAATGAGCAGTTCTTC
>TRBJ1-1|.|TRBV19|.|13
CASGVERYTEAFF
TGTGCCAGTGGAGTGGAGAGGTACACTGAAGCTTTCTTT
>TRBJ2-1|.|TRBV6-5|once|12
CASSSNNNEQFF
TGTGCCAGCAGTTCAAATAACAATGAGCAGTTCTTC